These T cell receptor beta chains were read from a single sample in a study of blood T cells in healthy people across ages. MiXCR was run by TCRdb on the 5' RACE reads, yielding one entry per CDR3 protein. Among 1.5 million to 2 million distinct CDR3 sequences, 40% to 55% were seen once, and the ten largest hold approximately 2%. The source material was blood. The receptors were sampled from a woman between 35 and 50 years old in good health. CDR3s include the opening cysteine and the closing phenylalanine or tryptophan. D genes are given only for firm matches. Clone size appears in some rows only: once, few, many, or a class for an expanded clone.

D gene	V gene	J gene	clone size	CDR3 DNA	CDR3 protein
-	TRBV12-3/TRBV12-4	TRBJ2-2	-	TGTGCCAGCAGTTTCCGGACAACCTATACGAACACCGGGGAGCTGTTTTTT	CASSFRTTYTNTGELFF
TRBD1	TRBV6-6	TRBJ2-7	few	TGTGCCAGCAGTTCTACGGGACAGGGGGTCGAGCAGTACTTC	CASSSTGQGVEQYF
TRBD1	TRBV4-2	TRBJ2-7	-	TGTGCCAGCAGCCAACGCCAGGGGGCTATGTACGAGCAGTACTTC	CASSQRQGAMYEQYF
TRBD1	TRBV6-5	TRBJ1-4	few	TGTGCCAGCAGCTTCGCAGGGGGCCGGGAAAAACTGTTTTTT	CASSFAGGREKLFF
-	TRBV4-2	TRBJ1-1	-	TGTGCCAGCGCCCTGAAGGAGAGGGCTTATATTGAAGCTTTCTTT	CASALKERAYIEAFF
TRBD1	TRBV27	TRBJ2-7	few	TGTGCCAGCAGAGTAGGACAGGGTGTCTCCTACGAGCAGTACTTC	CASRVGQGVSYEQYF
-	TRBV27	TRBJ1-2	once	TGTGCCAGCTGTTATAGGACCGGCGAGGGCTACACCTTC	CASCYRTGEGYTF
-	TRBV6-1	TRBJ2-5	-	TGTGCCAGCAGAGCCATTGGGGCCCCCCGAGAGACCCAGTACTTC	CASRAIGAPRETQYF
-	TRBV6-2/TRBV6-3	TRBJ2-3	-	TGTGCCAGCATTTCTGGGAGCACAGATACGCAGTATTTT	CASISGSTDTQYF
-	TRBV20-1	TRBJ2-7	-	TGCAGTGCTAGTTTCGGTTTGGCCCCCAAGTACTTC	CSASFGLAPKYF
-	TRBV5-1	TRBJ2-7	many	TGCGCCAGCAGCTTGGAATACGGGTTCGGCGAGCAGTACTTC	CASSLEYGFGEQYF